This TCR beta chain was captured in a study of T cell responses to AZD1222 COVID-19 vaccine. Concerning this clone itself: The antigen is not known.

Study-level findings and limits: Baseline seropositivity characterized only six AZD1222 recipients.

Looked up from germline, CDR1 is SGHVS and CDR2 is FQNEAQ. The V end was cut by 0 bases, the J end by 3 bases, with 8 bases between. The CDR3 totals 15 residues. TCRdb's copy holds only in-frame clones and misses some; the assay was immunoSEQ multiplex PCR. The sample contains about 150,000 clones, roughly 92% of which appear only once. The source of this sequence is an adult who received the AZD1222 COVID-19 vaccine. The sample here was peripheral blood, taken 28 days after the second AZD1222 dose. The chain has TRBV7-8 and TRBJ2-2; D gene uncertain. Here the CDR3 DNA reads TGTGCCAGCAGCTTAGCAGGCCTAGACACCGGGGAGCTGTTTTTT. Translating gives CASSLAGLDTGELFF.